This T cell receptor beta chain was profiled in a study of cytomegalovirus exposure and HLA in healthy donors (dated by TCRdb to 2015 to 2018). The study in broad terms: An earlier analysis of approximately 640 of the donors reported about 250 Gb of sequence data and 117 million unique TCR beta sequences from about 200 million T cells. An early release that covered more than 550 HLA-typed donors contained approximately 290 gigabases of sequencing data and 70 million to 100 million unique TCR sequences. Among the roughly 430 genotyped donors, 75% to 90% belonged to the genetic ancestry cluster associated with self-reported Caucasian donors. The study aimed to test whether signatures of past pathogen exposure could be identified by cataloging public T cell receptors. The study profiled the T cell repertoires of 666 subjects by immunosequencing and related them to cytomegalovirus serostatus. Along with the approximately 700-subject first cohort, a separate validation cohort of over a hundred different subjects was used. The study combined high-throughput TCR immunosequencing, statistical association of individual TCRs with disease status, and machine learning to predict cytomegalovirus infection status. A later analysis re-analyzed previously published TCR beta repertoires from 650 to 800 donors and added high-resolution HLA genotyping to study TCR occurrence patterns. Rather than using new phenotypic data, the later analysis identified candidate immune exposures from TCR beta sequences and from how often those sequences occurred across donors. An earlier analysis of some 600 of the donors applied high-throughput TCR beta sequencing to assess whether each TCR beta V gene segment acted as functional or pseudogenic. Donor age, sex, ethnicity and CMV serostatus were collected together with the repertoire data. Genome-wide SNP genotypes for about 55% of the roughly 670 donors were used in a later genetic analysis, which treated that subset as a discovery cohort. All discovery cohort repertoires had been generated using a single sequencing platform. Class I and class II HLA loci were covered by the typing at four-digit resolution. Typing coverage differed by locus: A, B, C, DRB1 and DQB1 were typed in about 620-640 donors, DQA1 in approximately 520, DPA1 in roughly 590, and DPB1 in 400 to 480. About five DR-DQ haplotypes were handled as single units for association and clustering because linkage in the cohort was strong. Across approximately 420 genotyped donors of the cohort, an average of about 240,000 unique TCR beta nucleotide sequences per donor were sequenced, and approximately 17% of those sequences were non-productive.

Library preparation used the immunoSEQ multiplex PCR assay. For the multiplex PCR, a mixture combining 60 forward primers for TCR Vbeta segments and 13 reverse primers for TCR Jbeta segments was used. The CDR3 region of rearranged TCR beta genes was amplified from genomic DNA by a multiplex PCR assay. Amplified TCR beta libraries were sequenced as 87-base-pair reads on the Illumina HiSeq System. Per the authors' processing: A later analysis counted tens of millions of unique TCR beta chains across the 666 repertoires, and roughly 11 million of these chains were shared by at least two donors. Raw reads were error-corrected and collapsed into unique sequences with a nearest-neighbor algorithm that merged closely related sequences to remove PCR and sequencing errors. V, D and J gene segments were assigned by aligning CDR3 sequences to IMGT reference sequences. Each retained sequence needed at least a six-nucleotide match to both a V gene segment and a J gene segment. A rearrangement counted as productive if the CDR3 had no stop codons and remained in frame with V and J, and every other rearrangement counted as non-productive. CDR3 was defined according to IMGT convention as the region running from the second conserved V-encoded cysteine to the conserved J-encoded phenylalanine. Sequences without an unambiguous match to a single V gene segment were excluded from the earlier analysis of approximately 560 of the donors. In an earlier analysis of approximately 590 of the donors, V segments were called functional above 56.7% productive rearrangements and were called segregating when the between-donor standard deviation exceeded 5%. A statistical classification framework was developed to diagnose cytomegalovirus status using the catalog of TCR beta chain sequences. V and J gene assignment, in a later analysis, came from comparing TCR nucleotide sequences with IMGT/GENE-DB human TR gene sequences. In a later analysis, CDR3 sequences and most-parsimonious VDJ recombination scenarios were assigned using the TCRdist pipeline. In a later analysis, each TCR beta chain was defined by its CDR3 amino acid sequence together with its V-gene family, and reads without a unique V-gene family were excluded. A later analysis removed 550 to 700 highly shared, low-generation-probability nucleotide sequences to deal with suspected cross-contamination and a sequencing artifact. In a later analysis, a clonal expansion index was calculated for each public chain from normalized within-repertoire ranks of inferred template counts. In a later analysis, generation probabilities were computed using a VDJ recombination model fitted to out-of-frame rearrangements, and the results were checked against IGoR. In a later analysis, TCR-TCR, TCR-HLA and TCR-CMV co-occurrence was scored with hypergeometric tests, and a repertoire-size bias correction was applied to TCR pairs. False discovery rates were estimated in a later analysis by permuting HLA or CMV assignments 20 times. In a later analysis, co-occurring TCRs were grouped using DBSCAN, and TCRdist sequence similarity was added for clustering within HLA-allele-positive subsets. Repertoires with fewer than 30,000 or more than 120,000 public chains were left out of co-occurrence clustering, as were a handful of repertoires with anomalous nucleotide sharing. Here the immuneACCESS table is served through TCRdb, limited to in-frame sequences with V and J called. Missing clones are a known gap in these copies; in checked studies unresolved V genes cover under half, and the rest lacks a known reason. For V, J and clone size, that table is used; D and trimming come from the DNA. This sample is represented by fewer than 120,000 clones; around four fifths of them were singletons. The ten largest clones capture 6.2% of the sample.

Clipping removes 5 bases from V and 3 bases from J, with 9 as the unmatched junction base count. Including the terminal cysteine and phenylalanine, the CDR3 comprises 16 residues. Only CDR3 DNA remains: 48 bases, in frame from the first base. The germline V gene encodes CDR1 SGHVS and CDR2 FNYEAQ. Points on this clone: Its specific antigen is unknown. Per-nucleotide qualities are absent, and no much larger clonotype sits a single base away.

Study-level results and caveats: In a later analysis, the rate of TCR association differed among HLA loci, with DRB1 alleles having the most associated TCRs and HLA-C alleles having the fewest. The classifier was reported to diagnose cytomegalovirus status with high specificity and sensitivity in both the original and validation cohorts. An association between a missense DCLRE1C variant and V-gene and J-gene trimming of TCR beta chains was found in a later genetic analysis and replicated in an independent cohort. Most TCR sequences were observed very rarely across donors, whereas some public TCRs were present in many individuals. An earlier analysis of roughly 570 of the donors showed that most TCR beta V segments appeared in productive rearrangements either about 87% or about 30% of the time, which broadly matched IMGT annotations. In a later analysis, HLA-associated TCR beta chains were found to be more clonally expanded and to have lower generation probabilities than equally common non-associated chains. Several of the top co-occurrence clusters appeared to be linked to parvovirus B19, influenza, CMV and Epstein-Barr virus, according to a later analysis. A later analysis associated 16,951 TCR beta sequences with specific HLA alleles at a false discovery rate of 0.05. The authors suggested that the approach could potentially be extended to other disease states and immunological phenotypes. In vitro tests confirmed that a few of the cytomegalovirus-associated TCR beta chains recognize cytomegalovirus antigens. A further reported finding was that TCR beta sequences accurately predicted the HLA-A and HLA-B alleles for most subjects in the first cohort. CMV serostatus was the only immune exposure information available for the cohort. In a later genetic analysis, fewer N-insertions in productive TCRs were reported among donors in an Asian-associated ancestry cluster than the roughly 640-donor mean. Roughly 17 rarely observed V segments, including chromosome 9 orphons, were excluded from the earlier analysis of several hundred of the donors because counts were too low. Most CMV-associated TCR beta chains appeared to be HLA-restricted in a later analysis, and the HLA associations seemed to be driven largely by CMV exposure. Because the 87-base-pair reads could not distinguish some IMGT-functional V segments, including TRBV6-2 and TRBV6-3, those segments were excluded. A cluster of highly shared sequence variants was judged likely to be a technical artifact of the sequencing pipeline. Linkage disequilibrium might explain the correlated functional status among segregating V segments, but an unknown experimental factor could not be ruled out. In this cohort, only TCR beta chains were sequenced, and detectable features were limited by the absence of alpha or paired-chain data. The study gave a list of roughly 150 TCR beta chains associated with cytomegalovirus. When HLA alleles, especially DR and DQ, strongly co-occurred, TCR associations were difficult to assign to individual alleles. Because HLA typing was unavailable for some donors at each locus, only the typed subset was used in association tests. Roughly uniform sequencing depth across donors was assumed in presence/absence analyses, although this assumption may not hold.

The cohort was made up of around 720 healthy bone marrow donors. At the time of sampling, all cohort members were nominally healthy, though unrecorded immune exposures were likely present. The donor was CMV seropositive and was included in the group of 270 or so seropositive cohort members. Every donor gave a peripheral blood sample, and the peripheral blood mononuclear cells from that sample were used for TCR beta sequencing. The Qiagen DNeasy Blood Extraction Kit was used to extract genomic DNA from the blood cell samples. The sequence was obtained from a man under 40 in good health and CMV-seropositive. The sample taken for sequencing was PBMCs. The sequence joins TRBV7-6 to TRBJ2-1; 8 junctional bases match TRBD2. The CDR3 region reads CASSRVAGGFYNEQFF. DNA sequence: TGTGCCAGCAGCCGGGTGGCGGGGGGTTTCTACAATGAGCAGTTCTTC. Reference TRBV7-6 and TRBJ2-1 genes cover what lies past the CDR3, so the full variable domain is GAGVSQSPRYKVTKRGQDVALRCDPISGHVSLYWYRQALGQGPEFLTYFNYEAQQDKSGLPNDRFSAERPEGSISTLTIQRTEQRDSAMYRCASSRVAGGFYNEQFFGPGTRLTVL.